The T cell receptor (beta chain) described here comes from a study of CD8+ T cells in alopecia areata. Sequencing used cDNA as its template, made by extracting RNA and reverse transcribing it. Libraries were prepared by immunoSEQ multiplex PCR; TCRdb keeps only in-frame clonotypes and omits some of them. The sample comprises 140,000 to 150,000 clones, more than 40% of which are singletons, and approximately 6.8% rests with the top ten. This CDR3 comprises 12 residues. V was trimmed by 4 bases and J by 4 bases, leaving 5 bases between them. The germline V gene encodes CDR1 PRHDT and CDR2 FYEKMQ (reference sequence). Researchers gathered lesional scalp punch biopsies and peripheral blood from patients with alopecia areata.

The TCR comes from a human donor with alopecia areata. The J gene is TRBJ2-1, the V gene TRBV13, with D uncertain. The sequenced sample was CD4+ T cells sorted from blood. The CDR3 loop is CASSSQYNEQFF. Here the CDR3 DNA reads TGTGCCAGCAGCTCCCAGTACAATGAGCAGTTCTTC.